These 2 T cell receptor beta chains share one sample of origin, sequenced in a study of T-cell reconstitution after alpha-beta-depleted transplantation in children. A TCRbeta library incorporating unique molecular identifiers was prepared. TCRdb re-called the PCR reads through MiXCR, storing one row per CDR3 protein. This sample has around 270,000 distinct CDR3 sequences, with 10% found just once. Sequenced material: PBMCs, taken before TCRalphabeta/CD19-depleted stem cell transplant. These receptor sequences come from a boy under two years old with acute myeloid leukemia, due to receive a stem cell transplant.

This clonotype was seen ten or more times. The chain is built from TRBV3-1 and TRBJ2-7, with D possibly TRBD2 on 5 matching bases. The CDR3 is 14 amino acids. Germline-derived CDR1 and CDR2 are LGHDT and YNNKEL (reference sequence). V was clipped by 0 bases and J by 5 bases, with 11 bases between them. The CDR3 spells CASSQDWRGNEQYF. The CDR3 DNA follows: TGTGCCAGCAGCCAAGATTGGAGAGGGAACGAGCAGTACTTC.

This chain links TRBV7-6 with TRBJ2-3; TRBD2 aligns across 12 bases. The germline V gene encodes CDR1 SGHVS and CDR2 FNYEAQ. Unmatched junction bases numbered 5, after V lost 2 bases and J lost 5 bases. CDR3 length equals 16 residues. DNA of the CDR3: TGTGCCAGCAGCTTAAGACTAGCGGGAGTAAAAGATACGCAGTATTTT. It is translated as CASSLRLAGVKDTQYF. Together with reference TRBV7-6 and TRBJ2-3, the CDR3 gives the full variable domain: GAGVSQSPRYKVTKRGQDVALRCDPISGHVSLYWYRQALGQGPEFLTYFNYEAQQDKSGLPNDRFSAERPEGSISTLTIQRTEQRDSAMYRCASSLRLAGVKDTQYFGPGTRLTVL.